The table lists the clone carrying this T cell receptor (beta chain) with a few counts. Per the study methods: Amplified reference gene primers provided the basis for estimating nucleated cell counts. Assay: immunoSEQ multiplex PCR; the TCRdb copy retains only in-frame clones and omits some. The D gene and trimming were derived from the DNA, and the V and J assignments and clone size from that table. The sample shows about 26,000 clones, roughly 66% of them seen only once. The record originates from a study of blood T cell repertoires in COVID-19. Overall study: The United States, Italy and Spain provided the acute and convalescent COVID-19 samples. In each case, the material was cDNA or gDNA derived from T cells, B-cell-depleted T cells, or PBMCs.

Germline V CDR1 and CDR2: SGHRS, YFSETQ. The length of the CDR3 is 13 residues. The J segment lost 0 bases and the V segment lost 10 bases, leaving 3 bases of the junction unmatched. The TCR was taken from a man between 60 and 75 years old with active or convalescent COVID-19. The chain couples TRBV5-1 to TRBJ2-2, with 7 nucleotides matching TRBD2. The source material was peripheral blood. In DNA, the CDR3 is TGCGCCGCGAGCGGGGCGAACACCGGGGAGCTGTTTTTT. Translating it yields CAASGANTGELFF.